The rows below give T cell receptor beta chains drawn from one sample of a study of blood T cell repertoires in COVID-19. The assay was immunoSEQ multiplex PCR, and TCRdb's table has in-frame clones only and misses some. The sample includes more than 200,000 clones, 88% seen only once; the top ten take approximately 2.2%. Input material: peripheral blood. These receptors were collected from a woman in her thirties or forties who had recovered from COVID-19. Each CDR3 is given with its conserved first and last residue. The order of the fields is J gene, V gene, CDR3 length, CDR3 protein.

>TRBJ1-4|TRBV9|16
CASSVELEATNEKLFF
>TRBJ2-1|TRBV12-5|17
CASGLDRVSGRDNEQFF
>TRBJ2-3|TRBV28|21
CASKPPAGSSGGQHSTDTQYF
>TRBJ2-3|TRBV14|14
CASSQVTGRDTQYF
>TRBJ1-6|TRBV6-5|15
CASRAWTGGNSPLHF
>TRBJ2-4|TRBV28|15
CASSLGNRLGDIQYF
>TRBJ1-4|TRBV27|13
CASSQDRGKKLFF
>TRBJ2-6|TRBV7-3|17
CASSLTAKSSGANVLTF
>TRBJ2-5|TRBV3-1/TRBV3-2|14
CASSQDPVPETQYF
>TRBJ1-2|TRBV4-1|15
CASSQDHGTGGGYTF
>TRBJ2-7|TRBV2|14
CASSPFDRGLEQYF